A few counts support the clone carrying this T cell receptor (beta chain). This entry belongs to a study of metastatic and nonmetastatic thyroid tumors. All patients reached thyroid surgery having received no treatment beforehand. TCRdb re-analyzed the PCR reads through MiXCR. The sample has around 20,000 clones; 32% are singletons. The CDR3 runs to 12 residues. Germline V gives CDR1 SGHVS, CDR2 FQNEAQ. The ends lost 7 bases at V and 6 bases at J; junction bases unmatched: 5. The chain uses TRBV7-8 and TRBJ2-7; 8 bases align to TRBD1. This clonotype was sampled from a female donor with papillary thyroid cancer or a benign thyroid nodule (not recorded which). Some clones in this sample may be carry-over from other donors' samples. Specimen: adjacent normal tissue. CDR3: CASKRQGSEQYF. As DNA, the CDR3 is TGTGCCAGCAAAAGACAGGGGTCCGAGCAGTACTTC.